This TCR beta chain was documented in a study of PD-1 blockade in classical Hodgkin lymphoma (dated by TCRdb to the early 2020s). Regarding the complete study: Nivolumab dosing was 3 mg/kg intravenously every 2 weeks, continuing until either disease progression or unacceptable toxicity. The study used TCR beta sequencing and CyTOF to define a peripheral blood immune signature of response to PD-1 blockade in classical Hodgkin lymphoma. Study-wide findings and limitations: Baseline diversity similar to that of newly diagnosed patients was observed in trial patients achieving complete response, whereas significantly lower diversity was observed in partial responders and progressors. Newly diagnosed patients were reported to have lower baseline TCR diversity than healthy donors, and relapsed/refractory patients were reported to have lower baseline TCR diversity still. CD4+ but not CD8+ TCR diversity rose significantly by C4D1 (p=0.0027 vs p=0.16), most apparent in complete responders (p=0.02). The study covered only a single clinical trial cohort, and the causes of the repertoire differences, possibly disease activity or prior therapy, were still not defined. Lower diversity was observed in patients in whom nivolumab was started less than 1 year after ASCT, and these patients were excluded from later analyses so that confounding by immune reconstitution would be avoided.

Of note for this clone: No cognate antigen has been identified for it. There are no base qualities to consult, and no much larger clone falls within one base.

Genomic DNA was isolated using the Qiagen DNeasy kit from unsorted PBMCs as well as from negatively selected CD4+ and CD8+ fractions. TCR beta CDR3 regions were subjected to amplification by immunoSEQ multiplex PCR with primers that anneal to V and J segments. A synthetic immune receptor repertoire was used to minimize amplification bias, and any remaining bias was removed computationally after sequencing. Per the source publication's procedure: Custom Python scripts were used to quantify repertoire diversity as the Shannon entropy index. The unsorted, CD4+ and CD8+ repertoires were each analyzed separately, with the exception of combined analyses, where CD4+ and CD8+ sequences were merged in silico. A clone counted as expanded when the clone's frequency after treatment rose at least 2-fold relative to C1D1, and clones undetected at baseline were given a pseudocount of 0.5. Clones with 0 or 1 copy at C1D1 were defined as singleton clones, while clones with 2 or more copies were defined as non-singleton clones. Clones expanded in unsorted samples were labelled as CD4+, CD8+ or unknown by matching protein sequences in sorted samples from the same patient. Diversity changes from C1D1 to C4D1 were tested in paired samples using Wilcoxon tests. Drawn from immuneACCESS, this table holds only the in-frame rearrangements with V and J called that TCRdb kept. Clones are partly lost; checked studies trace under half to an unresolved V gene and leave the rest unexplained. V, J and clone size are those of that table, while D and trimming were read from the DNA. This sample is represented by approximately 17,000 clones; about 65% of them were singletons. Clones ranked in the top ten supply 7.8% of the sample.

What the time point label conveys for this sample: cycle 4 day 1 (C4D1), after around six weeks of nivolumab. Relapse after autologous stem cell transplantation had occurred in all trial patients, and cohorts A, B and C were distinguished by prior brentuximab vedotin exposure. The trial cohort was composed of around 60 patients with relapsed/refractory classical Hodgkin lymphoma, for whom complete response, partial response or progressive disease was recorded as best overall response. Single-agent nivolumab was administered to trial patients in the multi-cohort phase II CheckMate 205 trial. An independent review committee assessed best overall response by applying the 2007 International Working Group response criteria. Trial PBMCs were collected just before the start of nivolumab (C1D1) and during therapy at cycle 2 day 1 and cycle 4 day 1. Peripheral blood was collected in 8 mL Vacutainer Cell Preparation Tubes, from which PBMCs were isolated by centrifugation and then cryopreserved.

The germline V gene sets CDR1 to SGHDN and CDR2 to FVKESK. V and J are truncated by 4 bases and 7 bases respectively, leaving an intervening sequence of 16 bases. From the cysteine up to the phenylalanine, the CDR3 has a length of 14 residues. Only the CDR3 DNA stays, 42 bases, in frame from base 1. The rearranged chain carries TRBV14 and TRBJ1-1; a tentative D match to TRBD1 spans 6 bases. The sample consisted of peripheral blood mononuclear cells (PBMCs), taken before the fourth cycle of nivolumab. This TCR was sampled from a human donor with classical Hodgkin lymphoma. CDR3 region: CASSRNRGGGEAFF. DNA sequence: TGTGCCAGCAGCCGGAATAGAGGGGGGGGTGAAGCTTTCTTT.